The text below deals with one TCR beta chain. TCRdb keeps only in-frame clones here, not all; method: immunoSEQ multiplex PCR. The table includes some 87,000 clones, about 97% detected once. The sample is drawn from a study of technical replicates of blood from a few donors. The CDR3 has 16 amino acids. Trimming took 0 bases from V and 2 from J, leaving 11 bases between them. Germline V gene data show CDR1 as SGHRS and CDR2 as YFSETQ. The sequenced sample was T cells isolated from PBMCs. This chain joins TRBV5-1 and TRBJ2-2; D is unclear. This TCR derives from a human donor in good health. CDR3 DNA: TGCGCCAGCAGCTTGGCCAGGCAGGCCAACACCGGGGAGCTGTTTTTT. Protein sequence: CASSLARQANTGELFF.